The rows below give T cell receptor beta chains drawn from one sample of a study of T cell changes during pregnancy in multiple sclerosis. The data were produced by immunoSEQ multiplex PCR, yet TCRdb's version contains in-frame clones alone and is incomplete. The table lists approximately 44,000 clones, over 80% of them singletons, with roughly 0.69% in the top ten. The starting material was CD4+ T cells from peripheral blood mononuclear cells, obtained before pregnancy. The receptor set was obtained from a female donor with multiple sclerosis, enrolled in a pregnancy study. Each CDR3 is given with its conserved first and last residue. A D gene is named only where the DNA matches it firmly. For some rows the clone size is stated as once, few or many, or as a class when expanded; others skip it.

CDR3aa: CASSPGGPGSTDTQYF
CDR3nt: TGTGCCAGCAGCCCCGGGGGTCCTGGGAGCACAGATACGCAGTATTTT
d_gene: NA
j_gene: TRBJ2-3
abundance: once
v_gene: TRBV7-9

CDR3aa: CASRGRTGGIANQPQHF
CDR3nt: TGTGCCAGCAGGGGACGCACGGGGGGAATAGCCAATCAGCCCCAGCATTTT
d_gene: NA
j_gene: TRBJ1-5
abundance: NA
v_gene: TRBV2

CDR3aa: CASSLMWGVFGGYTF
CDR3nt: TGTGCCAGCAGCCTGATGTGGGGGGTTTTCGGTGGCTACACCTTC
d_gene: NA
j_gene: TRBJ1-2
abundance: NA
v_gene: TRBV27

CDR3aa: CASSIEPGVYGYTF
CDR3nt: TGTGCCAGCAGTATTGAGCCGGGAGTCTATGGCTACACCTTC
d_gene: NA
j_gene: TRBJ1-2
abundance: NA
v_gene: TRBV6-5

CDR3aa: CASSLQGQGNTGELFF
CDR3nt: TGTGCCAGCAGCTTACAGGGACAGGGGAACACCGGGGAGCTGTTTTTT
d_gene: TRBD1
j_gene: TRBJ2-2
abundance: NA
v_gene: TRBV11-3

CDR3aa: CASRIIAGPYYNEQFF
CDR3nt: TGTGCCAGCAGAATAATAGCGGGCCCTTATTACAATGAGCAGTTCTTC
d_gene: TRBD2
j_gene: TRBJ2-1
abundance: once
v_gene: TRBV5-6

CDR3aa: CASSLIAGGYTGELFF
CDR3nt: TGTGCCAGCAGCTTGATTGCGGGGGGATACACCGGGGAGCTGTTTTTT
d_gene: TRBD2
j_gene: TRBJ2-2
abundance: NA
v_gene: TRBV7-3

CDR3aa: CASSIPGQGYGYTF
CDR3nt: TGTGCCAGTAGTATACCGGGACAGGGGTATGGCTACACCTTC
d_gene: TRBD1
j_gene: TRBJ1-2
abundance: once
v_gene: TRBV19

CDR3aa: CASSSPGQGAHDTQYF
CDR3nt: TGTGCCAGCTCATCCCCGGGACAGGGTGCACACGATACGCAGTATTTT
d_gene: TRBD1
j_gene: TRBJ2-3
abundance: once
v_gene: TRBV18

CDR3aa: CASSPTGVGGTQYF
CDR3nt: TGTGCCAGCAGCCCAACAGGGGTCGGGGGGACCCAGTACTTC
d_gene: NA
j_gene: TRBJ2-5
abundance: NA
v_gene: TRBV7-9

CDR3aa: CASSLTGGTYEKLFF
CDR3nt: TGTGCCAGCAGTTTAACAGGGGGCACCTATGAAAAACTGTTTTTT
d_gene: TRBD1
j_gene: TRBJ1-4
abundance: NA
v_gene: TRBV27

CDR3aa: CASSFSGGGVSTDTQYF
CDR3nt: TGTGCCAGCAGCTTTTCCGGAGGGGGGGTTAGCACAGATACGCAGTATTTT
d_gene: NA
j_gene: TRBJ2-3
abundance: once
v_gene: TRBV7-2

CDR3aa: CASSFLRGGLGEQFF
CDR3nt: TGTGCCAGCAGCTTCCTGCGGGGGGGGCTAGGAGAGCAGTTCTTC
d_gene: TRBD2
j_gene: TRBJ2-1
abundance: NA
v_gene: TRBV5-4

CDR3aa: CASSLAGGTYNEQFF
CDR3nt: TGTGCCAGCAGCTTGGCGGGGGGTACCTACAATGAGCAGTTCTTC
d_gene: TRBD2
j_gene: TRBJ2-1
abundance: NA
v_gene: TRBV7-3

CDR3aa: CASSAPQGAATEAFF
CDR3nt: TGTGCCAGCAGTGCGCCCCAGGGGGCTGCAACTGAAGCTTTCTTT
d_gene: TRBD1
j_gene: TRBJ1-1
abundance: NA
v_gene: TRBV6-1

CDR3aa: CASSSRTGGNQPQHF
CDR3nt: TGTGCCAGCAGCTCGAGGACAGGAGGAAATCAGCCCCAGCATTTT
d_gene: TRBD1
j_gene: TRBJ1-5
abundance: NA
v_gene: TRBV5-6

CDR3aa: CASSLAPERSLSPLHF
CDR3nt: TGCGCCAGCAGCTTGGCACCCGAGAGATCCCTTTCACCCCTCCACTTT
d_gene: NA
j_gene: TRBJ1-6
abundance: few
v_gene: TRBV5-1

CDR3aa: CASSPGTGGSSAF
CDR3nt: TGTGCCAGCAGCCCTGGGACAGGGGGGTCGAGTGCCTTC
d_gene: TRBD1
j_gene: TRBJ1-2
abundance: NA
v_gene: TRBV9

CDR3aa: CASIKGGEETQYF
CDR3nt: TGTGCCAGCATCAAGGGGGGGGAAGAGACCCAGTACTTC
d_gene: NA
j_gene: TRBJ2-5
abundance: NA
v_gene: TRBV7-2

CDR3aa: CAWSQGLNTEAFF
CDR3nt: TGTGCCTGGAGTCAGGGTCTGAACACTGAAGCTTTCTTT
d_gene: NA
j_gene: TRBJ1-1
abundance: NA
v_gene: TRBV30

CDR3aa: CASRALAGGPGEQFF
CDR3nt: TGTGCCAGCAGGGCCCTAGCGGGGGGGCCAGGTGAGCAGTTCTTC
d_gene: TRBD2
j_gene: TRBJ2-1
abundance: NA
v_gene: TRBV6-4

CDR3aa: CAGGTVSGANVLTF
CDR3nt: TGTGCCGGCGGGACTGTTTCTGGGGCCAACGTCCTGACTTTC
d_gene: NA
j_gene: TRBJ2-6
abundance: NA
v_gene: TRBV5-8

CDR3aa: CASSRGLAGQYEQYF
CDR3nt: TGTGCCAGCAGCAGGGGACTAGCGGGGCAATACGAGCAGTACTTC
d_gene: TRBD2
j_gene: TRBJ2-7
abundance: NA
v_gene: TRBV5-4

CDR3aa: CASSRYEQYF
CDR3nt: TGCGCCAGCAGCCGGTACGAGCAGTACTTC
d_gene: NA
j_gene: TRBJ2-7
abundance: few
v_gene: TRBV10-1

CDR3aa: CASSLAGGLDTEAFF
CDR3nt: TGTGCCAGCAGCTTGGCAGGGGGCTTGGACACTGAAGCTTTCTTT
d_gene: TRBD1
j_gene: TRBJ1-1
abundance: once
v_gene: TRBV5-6

CDR3aa: CASSVVAGELFF
CDR3nt: TGTGCCAGCAGCGTAGTAGCCGGGGAGCTGTTTTTT
d_gene: NA
j_gene: TRBJ2-2
abundance: NA
v_gene: TRBV9

CDR3aa: CASSLGTGQETQYF
CDR3nt: TGTGCCAGCAGCTTGGGTACAGGCCAAGAGACCCAGTACTTC
d_gene: NA
j_gene: TRBJ2-5
abundance: NA
v_gene: TRBV5-8

CDR3aa: CASSLDVNTEAFF
CDR3nt: TGTGCCAGCAGCTTGGATGTAAACACTGAAGCTTTCTTT
d_gene: NA
j_gene: TRBJ1-1
abundance: NA
v_gene: TRBV5-4

CDR3aa: CASSLLPTGSVGNEQFF
CDR3nt: TGTGCCAGCTCACTACTCCCGACAGGGAGTGTCGGAAATGAGCAGTTCTTC
d_gene: TRBD1
j_gene: TRBJ2-1
abundance: NA
v_gene: TRBV18

CDR3aa: CASSVERNTGELFF
CDR3nt: TGTGCCAGCAGTGTTGAGAGGAACACCGGGGAGCTGTTTTTT
d_gene: NA
j_gene: TRBJ2-2
abundance: NA
v_gene: TRBV6-4

CDR3aa: CASSNPPGQLNEQYF
CDR3nt: TGTGCCAGCAGCAATCCTCCGGGACAATTGAACGAGCAGTACTTC
d_gene: NA
j_gene: TRBJ2-7
abundance: NA
v_gene: TRBV7-4

CDR3aa: CASSQAGTADTGELFF
CDR3nt: TGTGCCAGCAGCCAAGCCGGGACAGCAGACACCGGGGAGCTGTTTTTT
d_gene: TRBD1
j_gene: TRBJ2-2
abundance: once
v_gene: TRBV4-2

CDR3aa: CASSVGQLNTEAFF
CDR3nt: TGTGCCAGCAGCGTGGGACAGCTGAACACTGAAGCTTTCTTT
d_gene: TRBD1
j_gene: TRBJ1-1
abundance: NA
v_gene: TRBV9

CDR3aa: CSVYPGALTSTGNTIYF
CDR3nt: TGCAGCGTTTATCCAGGGGCGCTCACCTCTACTGGAAACACCATATATTTT
d_gene: NA
j_gene: TRBJ1-3
abundance: NA
v_gene: TRBV29-1

CDR3aa: CASTTWGGGDTQYF
CDR3nt: TGTGCCAGCACCACGTGGGGGGGTGGGGATACGCAGTATTTT
d_gene: TRBD2
j_gene: TRBJ2-3
abundance: NA
v_gene: TRBV6-5

CDR3aa: CASSFSVNTGELFF
CDR3nt: TGTGCCAGCAGCTTCAGCGTCAACACCGGGGAGCTGTTTTTT
d_gene: NA
j_gene: TRBJ2-2
abundance: once
v_gene: TRBV11-1

CDR3aa: CASSLRQGVGNTIYF
CDR3nt: TGTGCCAGCAGCCTCAGACAGGGGGTTGGAAACACCATATATTTT
d_gene: TRBD1
j_gene: TRBJ1-3
abundance: few
v_gene: TRBV7-2

CDR3aa: CASTPANTGELFF
CDR3nt: TGTGCCAGCACTCCGGCGAACACCGGGGAGCTGTTTTTT
d_gene: NA
j_gene: TRBJ2-2
abundance: NA
v_gene: TRBV6-1

CDR3aa: CASSSDGGRRETQYF
CDR3nt: TGTGCCAGCAGTTCGGACGGAGGGCGGCGGGAGACCCAGTACTTC
d_gene: NA
j_gene: TRBJ2-5
abundance: NA
v_gene: TRBV27

CDR3aa: CASSLWRVADTQYF
CDR3nt: TGTGCCAGCAGCTTATGGAGGGTGGCAGATACGCAGTATTTT
d_gene: NA
j_gene: TRBJ2-3
abundance: NA
v_gene: TRBV7-9

CDR3aa: CASRYSGLDPGAQYF
CDR3nt: TGTGCCAGCAGGTACTCGGGACTCGATCCCGGCGCGCAGTATTTT
d_gene: NA
j_gene: TRBJ2-3
abundance: NA
v_gene: TRBV7-3

CDR3aa: CASSQQQGAFYEQYF
CDR3nt: TGTGCCAGCAGTCAACAACAGGGGGCGTTCTACGAGCAGTACTTC
d_gene: TRBD1
j_gene: TRBJ2-7
abundance: NA
v_gene: TRBV2

CDR3aa: CASSPTPDRGHEQYF
CDR3nt: TGTGCCAGCAGCCCGACCCCAGACAGGGGACACGAGCAGTACTTC
d_gene: TRBD1
j_gene: TRBJ2-7
abundance: NA
v_gene: TRBV7-9

CDR3aa: CASSQGPTGDSPLHF
CDR3nt: TGTGCCAGCAGCCAAGGCCCGACAGGAGATTCACCCCTCCACTTT
d_gene: NA
j_gene: TRBJ1-6
abundance: NA
v_gene: TRBV4-2

CDR3aa: CASSLGQGLNQPQHF
CDR3nt: TGTGCCAGCAGCTTAGGACAGGGGTTAAATCAGCCCCAGCATTTT
d_gene: TRBD1
j_gene: TRBJ1-5
abundance: NA
v_gene: TRBV7-2

CDR3aa: CASSTGWQGYTF
CDR3nt: TGTGCCAGTAGCACAGGCTGGCAGGGCTACACCTTC
d_gene: NA
j_gene: TRBJ1-2
abundance: NA
v_gene: TRBV19

CDR3aa: CATEASGGWNEQFF
CDR3nt: TGTGCCACCGAGGCTAGCGGGGGGTGGAATGAGCAGTTCTTC
d_gene: TRBD2
j_gene: TRBJ2-1
abundance: NA
v_gene: TRBV6-6